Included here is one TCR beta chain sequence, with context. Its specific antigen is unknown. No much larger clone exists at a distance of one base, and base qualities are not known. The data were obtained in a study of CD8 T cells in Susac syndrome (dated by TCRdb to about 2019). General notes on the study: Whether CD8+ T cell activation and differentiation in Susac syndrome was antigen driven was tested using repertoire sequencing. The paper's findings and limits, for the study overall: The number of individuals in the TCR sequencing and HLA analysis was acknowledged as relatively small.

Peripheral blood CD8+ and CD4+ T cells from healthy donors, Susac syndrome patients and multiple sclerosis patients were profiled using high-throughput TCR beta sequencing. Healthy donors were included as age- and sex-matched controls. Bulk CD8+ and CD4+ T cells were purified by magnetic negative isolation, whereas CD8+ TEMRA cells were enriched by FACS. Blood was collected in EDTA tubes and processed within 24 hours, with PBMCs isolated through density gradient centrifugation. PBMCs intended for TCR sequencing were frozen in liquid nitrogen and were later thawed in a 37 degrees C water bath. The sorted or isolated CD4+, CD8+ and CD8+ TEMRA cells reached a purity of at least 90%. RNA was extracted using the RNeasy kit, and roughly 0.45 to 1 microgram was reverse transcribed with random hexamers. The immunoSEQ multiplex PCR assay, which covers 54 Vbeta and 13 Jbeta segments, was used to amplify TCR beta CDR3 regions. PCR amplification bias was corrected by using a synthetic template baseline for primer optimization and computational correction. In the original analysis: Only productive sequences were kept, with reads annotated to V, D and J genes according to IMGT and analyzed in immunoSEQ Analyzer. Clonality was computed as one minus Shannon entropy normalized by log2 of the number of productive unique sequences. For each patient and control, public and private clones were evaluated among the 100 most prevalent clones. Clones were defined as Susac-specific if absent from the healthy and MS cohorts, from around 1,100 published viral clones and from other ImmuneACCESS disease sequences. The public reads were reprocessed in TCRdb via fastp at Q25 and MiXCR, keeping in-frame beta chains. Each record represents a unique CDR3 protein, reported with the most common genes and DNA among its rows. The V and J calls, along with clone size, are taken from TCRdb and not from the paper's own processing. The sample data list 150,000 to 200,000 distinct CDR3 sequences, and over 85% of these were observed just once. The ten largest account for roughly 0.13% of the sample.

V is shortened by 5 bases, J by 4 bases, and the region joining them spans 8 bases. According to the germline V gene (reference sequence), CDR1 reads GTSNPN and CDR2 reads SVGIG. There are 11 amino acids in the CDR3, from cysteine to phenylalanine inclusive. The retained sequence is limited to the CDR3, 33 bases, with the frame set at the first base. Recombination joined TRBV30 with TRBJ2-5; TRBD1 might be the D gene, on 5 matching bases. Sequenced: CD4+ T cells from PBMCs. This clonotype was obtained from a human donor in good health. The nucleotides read TGTGCCTGGGGGGCTCCAGAGACCCAGTACTTC. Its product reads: CAWGAPETQYF.